The sequence of this T cell receptor (beta chain) was determined in a study of blood T cell repertoires in COVID-19. As for the study in general: Whether acute or convalescent, the COVID-19 samples came from the United States, Italy and Spain.

The V gene's germline CDR1 is SGHDT and CDR2 YYEEEE. Trimming shortened V by 2 bases and J by 1 base, and 7 bases separated the two germline ends. The CDR3 sequence is 13 residues long. Authors' analysis steps: Reference gene primer amplification gave estimated nucleated cell counts. The table came from immunoSEQ multiplex PCR; TCRdb's copy has only in-frame clones and leaves some out. V, J and clone size are taken as reported in that table, and D and trimming were inferred from the DNA itself. Of 150,000 to 200,000 clones in the sample, around 81% were seen once. Sequencing was carried out using peripheral blood. The V gene is TRBV5-6, the J gene TRBJ2-7; possible D gene TRBD2, 5 bases. The TCR comes from a man aged 60 to 69 with active or convalescent COVID-19. CDR3 amino acids: CASSFGVSYEQYF. CDR3 in DNA: TGTGCCAGCAGCTTCGGGGTTTCCTACGAGCAGTACTTC.